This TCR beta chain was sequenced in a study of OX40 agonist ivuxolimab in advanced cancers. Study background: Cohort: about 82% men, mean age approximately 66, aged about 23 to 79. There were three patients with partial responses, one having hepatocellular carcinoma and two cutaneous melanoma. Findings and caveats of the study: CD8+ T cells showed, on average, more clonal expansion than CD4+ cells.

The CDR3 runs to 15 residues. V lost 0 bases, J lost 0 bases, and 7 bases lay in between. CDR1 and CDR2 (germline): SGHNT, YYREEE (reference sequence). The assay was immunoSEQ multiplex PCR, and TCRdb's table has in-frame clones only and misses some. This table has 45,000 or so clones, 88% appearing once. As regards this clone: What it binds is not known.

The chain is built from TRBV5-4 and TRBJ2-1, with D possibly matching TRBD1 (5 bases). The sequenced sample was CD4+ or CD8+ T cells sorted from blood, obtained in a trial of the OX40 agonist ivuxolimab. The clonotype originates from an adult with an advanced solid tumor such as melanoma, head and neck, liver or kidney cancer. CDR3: CASSLAGISYNEQFF. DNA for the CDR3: TGTGCCAGCAGCTTGGCAGGGATCTCCTACAATGAGCAGTTCTTC.